Reported below is one TCR beta chain. This sample was taken from a study of radiation and T cells in renal cell carcinoma. The CDR3 extends over 15 amino acids. From germline, CDR1 is KGHSH and CDR2 LQKENI. Trimming pared 4 bases from V and 1 base from J, leaving 14 bases between. Time point given: baseline pretreatment blood. The treatment here: 15 Gy SBRT to primary tumor, nephrectomy 4 weeks later. The assay was immunoSEQ multiplex PCR, and TCRdb's table has in-frame clones only and misses some. The sample gives about 49,000 clones, roughly 83% of which show up once; about 31% is in the top ten. This sequence was found in a woman between 65 and 79 years old with renal cell carcinoma. The chain combines TRBV18 with TRBJ2-7, with D perhaps TRBD1 (6 bases). Sequencing used blood, obtained from a patient whose treatment included radiotherapy and nephrectomy. The CDR3 is CASSHSRDISYEQYF. Here the CDR3 DNA reads TGTGCCAGCTCACACTCCCGGGACATATCCTACGAGCAGTACTTC.